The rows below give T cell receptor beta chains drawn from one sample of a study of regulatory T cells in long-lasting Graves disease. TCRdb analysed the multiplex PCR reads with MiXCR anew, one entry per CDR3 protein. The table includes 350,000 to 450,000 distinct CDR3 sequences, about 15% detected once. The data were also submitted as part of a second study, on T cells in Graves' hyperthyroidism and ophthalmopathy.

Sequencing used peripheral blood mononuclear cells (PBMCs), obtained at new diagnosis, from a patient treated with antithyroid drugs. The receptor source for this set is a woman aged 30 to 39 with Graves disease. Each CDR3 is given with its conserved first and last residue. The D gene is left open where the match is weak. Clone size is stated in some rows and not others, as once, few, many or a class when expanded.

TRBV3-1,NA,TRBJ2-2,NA,TGTGCCAGCAGCCAAGGACTGCACACCGGGGAGCTGTTTTTT,CASSQGLHTGELFF
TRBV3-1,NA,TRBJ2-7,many,TGTGCCAGCAGCCATCTGCGGGAAAACTACGAGCAGTACTTC,CASSHLRENYEQYF
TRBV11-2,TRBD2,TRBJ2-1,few,TGTGCCAGCAGCTTCCTCAGCGGGAGGGCCAGTACAGGACAGTTCTTC,CASSFLSGRASTGQFF
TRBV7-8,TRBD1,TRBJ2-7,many,TGTGCCAGCAGATCCGGACAGGGGGGGCACGAGCAGTACTTC,CASRSGQGGHEQYF
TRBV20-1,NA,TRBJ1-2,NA,TGCAGTGCTAGAGGCCGGGGGGTCTATGGCTACACCTTC,CSARGRGVYGYTF
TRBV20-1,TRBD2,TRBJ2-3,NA,TGCAGTGCTAGAGTGGCGGGAGAAGATACGCAGTATTTT,CSARVAGEDTQYF
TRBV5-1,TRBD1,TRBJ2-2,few,TGCGCCAGCAGTCGGGACAGGGTAGGGACCGGGGAGCTGTTTTTT,CASSRDRVGTGELFF
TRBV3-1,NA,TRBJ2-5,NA,TGTGCCAGCAGCCAAGGACAGACGTACCAAGAGACCCAGTACTTC,CASSQGQTYQETQYF
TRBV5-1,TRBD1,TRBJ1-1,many,TGCGCCAGCAACGCCCTGGTCCAGGGGGCGACGGTGAACACTGAAGCTTTCTTT,CASNALVQGATVNTEAFF
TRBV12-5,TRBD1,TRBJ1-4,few,TGTGCTAGTGCCATCGGGACAGGGGTTGAAAAACTGTTTTTT,CASAIGTGVEKLFF
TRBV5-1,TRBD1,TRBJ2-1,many,TGCGCCAGCAGCTTGGACAGGGGTATGTACAATGAGCAGTTCTTC,CASSLDRGMYNEQFF
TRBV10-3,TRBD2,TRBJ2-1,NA,TGTGCCATCAGTGCCGGCAGGGCTCTAGCGGGAGTTAGGAATGAGCAGTTCTTC,CAISAGRALAGVRNEQFF
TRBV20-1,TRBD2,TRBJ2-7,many,TGCAGTGCTGCGCCTAGCGGGAGGGTCTACGAGCAGTACTTC,CSAAPSGRVYEQYF
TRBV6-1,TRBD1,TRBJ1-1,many,TGTGCCAGCAGCAACCCCGGGACAGGGCGGTGGACTGAAGCTTTCTTT,CASSNPGTGRWTEAFF
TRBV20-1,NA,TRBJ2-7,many,TGCAGTGCTAGAGATATACACGGCCGCTACGAGCAGTACTTC,CSARDIHGRYEQYF
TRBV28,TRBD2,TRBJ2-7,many,TGTGCCAGCAGTATAATCACTAGCGGGAGAGGGCGCGAGCAGTACTTC,CASSIITSGRGREQYF
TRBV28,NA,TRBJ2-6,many,TGTGCCAGCAGTCCCACCGCCGAATATACCCTCTCTGGGGCCAACGTCCTGACTTTC,CASSPTAEYTLSGANVLTF
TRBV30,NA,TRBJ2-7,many,TGTGCCTGGGGGGGGAGGACGTGGACCTACGAGCAGTACTTC,CAWGGRTWTYEQYF
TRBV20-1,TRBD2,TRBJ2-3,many,TGCAGTGCTCCGAACCCCACCGGGACTAGCGGCACAGATACGCAGTATTTT,CSAPNPTGTSGTDTQYF
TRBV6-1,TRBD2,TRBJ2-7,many,TGTGCCAGCAGCGGACTAGCAGGAGAGCAGTACTTC,CASSGLAGEQYF
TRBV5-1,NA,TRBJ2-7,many,TGCGCCAGCAGCCCGGGGGCGACTCTCGCGGGGGAGCAGTACTTC,CASSPGATLAGEQYF
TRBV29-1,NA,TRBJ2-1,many,TGCAGCGTAGCGGAAATAGTCTACAATGAGCAGTTCTTC,CSVAEIVYNEQFF
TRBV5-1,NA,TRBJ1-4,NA,TGCGCCAGCAGCCTCGGGGGGGGAGGTAGTGAAAAACTGTTTTTT,CASSLGGGGSEKLFF
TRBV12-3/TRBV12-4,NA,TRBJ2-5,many,TGTGCCAGCAGTTTAGGGGGGGTGGGAGAGACCCAGTACTTC,CASSLGGVGETQYF
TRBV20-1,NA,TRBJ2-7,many,TGCAGTGCTAGAGGGAGGTTCCTCCAGGACGAGCAGTACTTC,CSARGRFLQDEQYF
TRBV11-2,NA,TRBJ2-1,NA,TGTGCCAGCAAATGGGGGGTGAACTCCTACAATGAGCAGTTCTTC,CASKWGVNSYNEQFF
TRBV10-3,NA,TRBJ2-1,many,TGTGCCATCGGCAGACAGGAAAGGTACAATGAGCAGTTCTTC,CAIGRQERYNEQFF
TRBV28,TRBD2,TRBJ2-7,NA,TGTGCCAGCAGTCGAACCGGGACTAGCAGCTCCTACGAGCAGTACTTC,CASSRTGTSSSYEQYF
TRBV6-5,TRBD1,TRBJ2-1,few,TGTGCCAGCAGTTACTCGACAGGGAACTACTACAATGAGCAGTTCTTC,CASSYSTGNYYNEQFF
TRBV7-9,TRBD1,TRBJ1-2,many,TGTGCCAGCAGCACCAACCCAGGGGGTACCAACTATGGCTACACCTTC,CASSTNPGGTNYGYTF
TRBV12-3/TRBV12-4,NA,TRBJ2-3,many,TGTGCCAGCAGTTCCGAGACAACCCCCACAGATACGCAGTATTTT,CASSSETTPTDTQYF
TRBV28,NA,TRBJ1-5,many,TGTGCCAGCAGTTCAGCGTCTTATAGCAATCAGCCCCAGCATTTT,CASSSASYSNQPQHF
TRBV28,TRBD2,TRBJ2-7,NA,TGTGCCAGCAGTTTGTCCCGGACTAGCGGGAGACGCGAGCAGTACTTC,CASSLSRTSGRREQYF
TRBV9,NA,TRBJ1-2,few,TGTGCCAGCAGCGTAGTGTCCGGGGGCGGACAGTATGGCTACACCTTC,CASSVVSGGGQYGYTF
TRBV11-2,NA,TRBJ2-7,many,TGTGCCAGCAGCCCCACGGGACAAGACTTCTACGAGCAGTACTTC,CASSPTGQDFYEQYF
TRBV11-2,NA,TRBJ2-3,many,TGTGCCAGCAGCTTAGATCCGGGGAAGGTTACGCAGTATTTT,CASSLDPGKVTQYF
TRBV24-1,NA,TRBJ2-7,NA,TGTGCCACCAGTGGTCCAGGGGCGGGTTACGAGCAGTACTTC,CATSGPGAGYEQYF
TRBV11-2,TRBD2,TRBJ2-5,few,TGTGCCAGCAGCTTAGTGCCTAGCGGGAGGGAGACCCAGTACTTC,CASSLVPSGRETQYF
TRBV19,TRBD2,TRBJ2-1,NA,TGTGCCAGTGATAGCGGGATCGGAGATTGGGAGCAGTTCTTC,CASDSGIGDWEQFF
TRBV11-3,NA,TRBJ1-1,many,TGTGCCAGCAGCTTAGATGGGGGGTACACTGAAGCTTTCTTT,CASSLDGGYTEAFF